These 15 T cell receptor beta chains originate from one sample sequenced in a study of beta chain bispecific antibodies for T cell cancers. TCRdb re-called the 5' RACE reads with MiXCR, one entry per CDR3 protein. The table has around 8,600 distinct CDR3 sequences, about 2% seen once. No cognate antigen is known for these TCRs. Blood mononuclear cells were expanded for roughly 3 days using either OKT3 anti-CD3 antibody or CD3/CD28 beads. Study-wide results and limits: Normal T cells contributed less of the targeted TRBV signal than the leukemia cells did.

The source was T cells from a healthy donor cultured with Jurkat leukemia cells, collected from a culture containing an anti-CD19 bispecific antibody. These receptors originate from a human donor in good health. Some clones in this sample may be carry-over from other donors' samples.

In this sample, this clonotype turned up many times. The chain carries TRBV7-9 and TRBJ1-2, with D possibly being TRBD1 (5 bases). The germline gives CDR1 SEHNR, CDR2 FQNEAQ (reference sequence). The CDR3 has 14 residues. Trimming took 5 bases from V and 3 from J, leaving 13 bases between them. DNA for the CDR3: TGTGCCAGCAGCCGGCTGACAGATGACTATGGCTACACCTTC. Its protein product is CASSRLTDDYGYTF.

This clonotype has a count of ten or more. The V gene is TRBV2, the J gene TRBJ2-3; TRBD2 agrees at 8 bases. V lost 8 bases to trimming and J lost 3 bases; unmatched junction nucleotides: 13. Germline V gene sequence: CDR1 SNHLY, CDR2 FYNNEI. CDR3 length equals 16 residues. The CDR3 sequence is CASGLPTGLVTDTQYF. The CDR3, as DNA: TGTGCCAGCGGCCTCCCAACGGGACTAGTAACAGATACGCAGTATTTT.

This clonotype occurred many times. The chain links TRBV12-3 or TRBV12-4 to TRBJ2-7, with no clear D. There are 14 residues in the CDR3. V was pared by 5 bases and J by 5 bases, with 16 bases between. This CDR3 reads CASSREAPSDEQYF. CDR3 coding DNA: TGTGCCAGCAGTAGAGAGGCTCCTAGTGACGAGCAGTACTTC.

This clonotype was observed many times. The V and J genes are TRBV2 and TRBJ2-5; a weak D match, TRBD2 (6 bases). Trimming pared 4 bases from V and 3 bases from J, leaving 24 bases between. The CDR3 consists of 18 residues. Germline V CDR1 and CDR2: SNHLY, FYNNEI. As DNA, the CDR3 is TGTGCCAGCAGTGGGGACCCGGGGGAAGGACTGGCAAAAGAGACCCAGTACTTC. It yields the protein CASSGDPGEGLAKETQYF.

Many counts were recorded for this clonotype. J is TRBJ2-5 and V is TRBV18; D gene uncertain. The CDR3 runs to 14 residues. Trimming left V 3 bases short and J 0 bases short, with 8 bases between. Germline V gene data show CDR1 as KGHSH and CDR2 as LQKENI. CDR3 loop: CASSPLQNQETQYF. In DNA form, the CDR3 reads TGTGCCAGCTCACCTCTCCAGAACCAAGAGACCCAGTACTTC.

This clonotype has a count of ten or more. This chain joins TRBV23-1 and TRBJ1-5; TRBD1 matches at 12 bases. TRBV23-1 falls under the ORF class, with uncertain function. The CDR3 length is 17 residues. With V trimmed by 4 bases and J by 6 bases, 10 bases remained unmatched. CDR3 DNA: TGCGCCAGCAGTCGAGTTGGGACAGGGGGCGGGAGTCAGCCCCAGCATTTT. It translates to CASSRVGTGGGSQPQHF.

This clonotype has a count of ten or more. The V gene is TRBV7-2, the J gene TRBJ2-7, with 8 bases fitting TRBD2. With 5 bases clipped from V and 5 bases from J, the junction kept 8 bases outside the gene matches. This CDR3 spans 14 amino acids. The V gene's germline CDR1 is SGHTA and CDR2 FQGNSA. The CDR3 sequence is CASSLGTSMHEQYF. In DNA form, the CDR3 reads TGTGCCAGCAGCCTAGGGACTAGTATGCACGAGCAGTACTTC.

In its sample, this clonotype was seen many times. CDR3 region: CSAISANYGYTF. CDR3 DNA: TGCAGTGCTATCTCAGCTAACTATGGCTACACCTTC. This chain joins TRBV20-1 and TRBJ1-2; D gene ambiguous. Trimming took off 4 bases at V and 0 bases at J, with 6 bases between the two ends. Germline V lookup: CDR1 DFQATT, CDR2 SNEGSKA (reference sequence). This CDR3 contains 12 residues.

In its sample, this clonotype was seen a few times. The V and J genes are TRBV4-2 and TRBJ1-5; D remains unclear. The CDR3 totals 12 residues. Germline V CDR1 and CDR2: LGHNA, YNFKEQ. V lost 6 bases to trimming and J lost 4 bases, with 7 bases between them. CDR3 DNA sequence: TGTGCCAGCAGATGGGGAAATCAGCCCCAGCATTTT. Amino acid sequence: CASRWGNQPQHF.

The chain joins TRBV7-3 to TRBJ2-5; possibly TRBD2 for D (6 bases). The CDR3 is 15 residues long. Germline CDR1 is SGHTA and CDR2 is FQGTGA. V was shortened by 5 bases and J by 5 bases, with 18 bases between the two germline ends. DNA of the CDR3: TGTGCCAGCAGCCCGACCGGACTATCGGGGGAGACCCAGTACTTC. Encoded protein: CASSPTGLSGETQYF.

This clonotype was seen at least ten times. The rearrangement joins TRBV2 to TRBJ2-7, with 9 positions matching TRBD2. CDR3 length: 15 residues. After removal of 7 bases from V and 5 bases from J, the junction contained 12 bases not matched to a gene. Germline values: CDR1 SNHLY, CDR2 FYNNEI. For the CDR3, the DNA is TGTGCCAGCAAAGGGGCTGGCGGGGGGGCCCACGAGCAGTACTTC. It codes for CASKGAGGGAHEQYF.

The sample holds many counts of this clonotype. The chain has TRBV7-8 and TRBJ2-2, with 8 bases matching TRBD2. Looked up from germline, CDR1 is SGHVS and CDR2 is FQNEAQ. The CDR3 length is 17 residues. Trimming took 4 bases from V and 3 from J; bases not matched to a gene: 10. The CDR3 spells CASSSISGTRDTGELFF. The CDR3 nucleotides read TGTGCCAGCAGCTCGATATCCGGGACTAGGGACACCGGGGAGCTGTTTTTT.

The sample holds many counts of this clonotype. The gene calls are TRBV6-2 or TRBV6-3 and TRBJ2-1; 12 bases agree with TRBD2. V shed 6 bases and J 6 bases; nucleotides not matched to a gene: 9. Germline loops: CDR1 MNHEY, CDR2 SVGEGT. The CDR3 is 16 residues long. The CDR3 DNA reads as TGTGCCAGCAGCTTGCTTACTAGCGGGGGGCGCAATGAGCAGTTCTTC. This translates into CASSLLTSGGRNEQFF.

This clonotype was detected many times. The DNA of the CDR3 is TGCGCCAGCTCAGGGACAGGGGGATCCGGGGAGCTGTTTTTT. Its protein product is CASSGTGGSGELFF. The V call is TRBV5-1, the J call TRBJ2-2; 11 positions agree with TRBD1. V shed 7 bases, J shed 6 bases, and the junction held 5 bases outside the gene matches. This CDR3 comprises 14 residues. From germline, CDR1 is SGHRS and CDR2 YFSETQ.

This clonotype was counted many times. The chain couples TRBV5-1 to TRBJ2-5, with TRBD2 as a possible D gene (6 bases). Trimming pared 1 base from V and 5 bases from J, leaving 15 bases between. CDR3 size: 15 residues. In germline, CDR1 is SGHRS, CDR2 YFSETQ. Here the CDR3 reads CASSLLGTQQETQYF. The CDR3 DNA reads TGCGCCAGCAGCTTGCTCGGGACTCAACAGGAGACCCAGTACTTC.